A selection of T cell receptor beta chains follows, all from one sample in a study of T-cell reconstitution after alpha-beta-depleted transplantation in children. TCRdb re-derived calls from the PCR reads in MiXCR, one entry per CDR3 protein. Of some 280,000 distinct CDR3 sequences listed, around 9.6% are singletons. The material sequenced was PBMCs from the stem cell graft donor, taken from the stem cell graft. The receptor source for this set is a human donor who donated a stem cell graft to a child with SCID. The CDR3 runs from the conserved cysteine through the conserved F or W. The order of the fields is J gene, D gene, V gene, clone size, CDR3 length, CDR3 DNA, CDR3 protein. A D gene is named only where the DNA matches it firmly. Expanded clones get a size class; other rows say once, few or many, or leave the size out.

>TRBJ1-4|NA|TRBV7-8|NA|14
TGTGCCAGCAGATCAGGGGCAACTAATGAAAAACTGTTTTTT
CASRSGATNEKLFF
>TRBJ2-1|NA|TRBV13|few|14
TGTGCCAGCAGCTTAAGCCCCCTCACTCATGAGCAGTTCTTC
CASSLSPLTHEQFF
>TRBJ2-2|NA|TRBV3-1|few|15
TGTGCCAGCTCACCGGACTGGGCGAACACCGGGGAGCTGTTTTTT
CASSPDWANTGELFF
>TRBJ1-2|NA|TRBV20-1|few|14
TGCAGTGCTAGACCCCCGGCCGATGTCCATGGCTACACCTTC
CSARPPADVHGYTF
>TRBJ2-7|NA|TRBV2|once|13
TGTGCCAGCACAGCAGAGCTCATCGCCGAGCAGTACTTC
CASTAELIAEQYF
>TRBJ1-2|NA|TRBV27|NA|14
TGTGCCAGCAGTTTTGCTGGCGGAGGCTATGGCTACACCTTC
CASSFAGGGYGYTF
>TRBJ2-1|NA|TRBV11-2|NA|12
TGTGCCAGCAGCTTTTCAGCTCTGGAGCAGTTCTTC
CASSFSALEQFF
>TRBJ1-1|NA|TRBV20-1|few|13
TGCAGTGCTCCTGAGGACCTGAACACTGAAGCTTTCTTT
CSAPEDLNTEAFF
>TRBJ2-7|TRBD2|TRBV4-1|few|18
TGCGCCAGCAGCCAAGACGGGACTAGCACCTTAGGTACTTACGAGCAGTACTTC
CASSQDGTSTLGTYEQYF
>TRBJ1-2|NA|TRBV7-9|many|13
TGTGCCAGCAGCACAGACGGTAACTATGGCTACACCTTC
CASSTDGNYGYTF
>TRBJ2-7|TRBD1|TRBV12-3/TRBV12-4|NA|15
TGTGCCAGCAGGTCAGCCGGGACAGGGCGATACGAGCAGTACTTC
CASRSAGTGRYEQYF
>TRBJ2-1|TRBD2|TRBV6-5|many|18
TGTGCCAGCAGTTACTCGAACACGGCGGGGGGCGGGTACAATGAGCAGTTCTTC
CASSYSNTAGGGYNEQFF
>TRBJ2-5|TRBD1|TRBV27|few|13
TGTGCCAGCAGTTTAGGGACAGTAGAGACCCAGTACTTC
CASSLGTVETQYF
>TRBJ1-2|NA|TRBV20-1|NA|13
TGCAGTGCTAGTTTGCAGGGGAACTATGGCTACACCTTC
CSASLQGNYGYTF
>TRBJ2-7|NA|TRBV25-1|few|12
TGTGCCAGCAGTGTAAGGACCTACGAGCAGTACTTC
CASSVRTYEQYF
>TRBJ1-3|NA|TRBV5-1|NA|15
TGCGCCAGCAGCTTGGCTGGGGTGGGTGGAAACACCATATATTTT
CASSLAGVGGNTIYF
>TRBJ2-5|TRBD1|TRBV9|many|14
TGTGCCAGCAGCGGATGGGACAGCCAAGAGACCCAGTACTTC
CASSGWDSQETQYF
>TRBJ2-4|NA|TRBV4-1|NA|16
TGCGCCAGCAGCCACTCAGGGAGGTGGACCAAAAACATTCAGTACTTC
CASSHSGRWTKNIQYF
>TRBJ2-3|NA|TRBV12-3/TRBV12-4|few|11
TGTGCCAGCAGCGAGGGGGGGCCAAAGTATTTT
CASSEGGPKYF
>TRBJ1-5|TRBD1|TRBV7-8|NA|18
TGTGCCAGCAGCTTAGACTCATACAGGGGGTATAGCAATCAGCCCCAGCATTTT
CASSLDSYRGYSNQPQHF